This is a list of T cell receptor beta chains from one sample in a study of cytomegalovirus exposure and HLA in healthy donors. Some clones are missing from TCRdb's copy, which holds only in-frame ones; the method was immunoSEQ multiplex PCR. The sample carries 110,000 to 150,000 clones, more than 65% recorded once. Sample: PBMCs. The source is a woman aged 25 to 39 in good health and CMV-seronegative. The CDR3 runs from the conserved cysteine through the conserved F or W. The D gene is left open where the match is weak. Size values are once, few and many counts, or a class for expanded clones, and some rows have none.

D: TRBD1
size: -
J: TRBJ2-5
V: TRBV7-3
DNA: TGTGCCAGCAGCCCAAGGGGACAGGGGGAGACCCAGTACTTC
CDR3: CASSPRGQGETQYF

D: TRBD2
size: -
J: TRBJ2-3
V: TRBV7-9
DNA: TGTGCCAGCAGCTTTCGGGGGGGGGCCTGGGATACGCAGTATTTT
CDR3: CASSFRGGAWDTQYF

D: -
size: -
J: TRBJ2-1
V: TRBV11-3
DNA: TGTGCCAGCAGCTTTTCAGGGACTCATCACAATGAGCAGTTCTTC
CDR3: CASSFSGTHHNEQFF

D: -
size: few
J: TRBJ1-5
V: TRBV6-6
DNA: TGTGCCAGCAGCACCCCGGGGGGTGAGTTTCGGCCCCAGCATTTT
CDR3: CASSTPGGEFRPQHF

D: -
size: -
J: TRBJ1-2
V: TRBV5-4
DNA: TGTGCCAGCAGCCCATCCCCCCGGGTAATGAACTATGGCTACACCTTC
CDR3: CASSPSPRVMNYGYTF

D: TRBD1
size: -
J: TRBJ1-2
V: TRBV28
DNA: TGTGCCAGCAGTTCCCCAACAGGGGGGTATGGCTACACCTTC
CDR3: CASSSPTGGYGYTF

D: -
size: -
J: TRBJ1-3
V: TRBV5-1
DNA: TGCGCCAGCGGCGTTCAGGCTGGAAACACCATATATTTT
CDR3: CASGVQAGNTIYF

D: -
size: -
J: TRBJ2-1
V: TRBV6-5
DNA: TGTGCCAGCAGTACACAGATAGGTGAGCAGTTCTTC
CDR3: CASSTQIGEQFF

D: -
size: -
J: TRBJ1-1
V: TRBV5-5
DNA: TGTGCCAGCAGCTTGGGGTCGACAGTGAACACTGAAGCTTTCTTT
CDR3: CASSLGSTVNTEAFF

D: -
size: -
J: TRBJ1-5
V: TRBV30
DNA: TGTGCCTGTGAAACAGGAATCCGACAGCCCCAGCATTTT
CDR3: CACETGIRQPQHF

D: -
size: -
J: TRBJ2-5
V: TRBV10-3
DNA: TGTGCCATCAGATCCCAGGGGAGGGGGCAAGAGACCCAGTACTTC
CDR3: CAIRSQGRGQETQYF

D: TRBD1
size: -
J: TRBJ2-2
V: TRBV9
DNA: TGTGCCAGCAGCGACCGACAGGGGATCACCGGGGAGCTGTTTTTT
CDR3: CASSDRQGITGELFF

D: TRBD1
size: few
J: TRBJ1-1
V: TRBV27
DNA: TGTGCCAGCAGTCTTGGGACAGGGGTTGAAGCTTTCTTT
CDR3: CASSLGTGVEAFF

D: TRBD2
size: -
J: TRBJ2-2
V: TRBV19
DNA: TGTGCCAGTAGTACCAACGGGGAGGGAGGGGAGCTGTTTTTT
CDR3: CASSTNGEGGELFF

D: -
size: once
J: TRBJ1-1
V: TRBV15
DNA: TGTGCCACCAGCAGAGGGTTGACAGGTTTATTATCTTTCTTT
CDR3: CATSRGLTGLLSFF

D: TRBD1
size: -
J: TRBJ2-5
V: TRBV10-3
DNA: TGTGCCATCAGTGAGCCGAACAGGGGGGAGACCCAGTACTTC
CDR3: CAISEPNRGETQYF

D: TRBD1
size: -
J: TRBJ1-1
V: TRBV19
DNA: TGTGCCAGTAGTGCCCATTCAGGGGGTCGGATTGAAGCTTTCTTT
CDR3: CASSAHSGGRIEAFF

D: TRBD1
size: -
J: TRBJ2-5
V: TRBV18
DNA: TGTGCCAGCTCACTGGGACAGCAAGAGACCCAGTACTTC
CDR3: CASSLGQQETQYF

D: TRBD1
size: -
J: TRBJ1-2
V: TRBV2
DNA: TGTGCCAGCAGTGAAGTACAGGGGATCTATGGCTACACCTTC
CDR3: CASSEVQGIYGYTF

D: TRBD1
size: -
J: TRBJ2-3
V: TRBV30
DNA: TGTGCCTGGAGTGTACGGGGGACAGGGGGCGATACGCAGTATTTT
CDR3: CAWSVRGTGGDTQYF

D: -
size: -
J: TRBJ2-1
V: TRBV5-1
DNA: TGCGCCAGCAGCTTGGGGGCACGGGAGCGGCACTACAATGAGCAGTTCTTC
CDR3: CASSLGARERHYNEQFF

D: -
size: -
J: TRBJ1-1
V: TRBV27
DNA: TGTGCCAGCAGTTTTGGGGGGTGGGGTACTGAAGCTTTCTTT
CDR3: CASSFGGWGTEAFF

D: TRBD2
size: once
J: TRBJ2-5
V: TRBV6-6
DNA: TGTGCCAGCAGTTTATCATTAGCGGGGGGGCAAGAGACCCAGTACTTC
CDR3: CASSLSLAGGQETQYF

D: -
size: -
J: TRBJ2-5
V: TRBV29-1
DNA: TGCAGCGGGAGGACAGATGAGGGGACCCAGTACTTC
CDR3: CSGRTDEGTQYF

D: -
size: -
J: TRBJ2-3
V: TRBV6-1
DNA: TGTGCCAGCAAGGACTCCCCATCTGCCCCAGATACGCAGTATTTT
CDR3: CASKDSPSAPDTQYF

D: -
size: -
J: TRBJ1-1
V: TRBV28
DNA: TGTGCCAGCAGTCCCCATATGCAGACAGGTGGAGGAGCTTTCTTT
CDR3: CASSPHMQTGGGAFF

D: TRBD2
size: -
J: TRBJ2-3
V: TRBV7-9
DNA: TGTGCTCCCGGGGGCAGCCCGAGCGGGAGTGAAGCAGATACGCAGTATTTT
CDR3: CAPGGSPSGSEADTQYF

D: -
size: -
J: TRBJ2-5
V: TRBV27
DNA: TGTGCCAGCAGTCATCGACAGCGCGAGACCCAGTACTTC
CDR3: CASSHRQRETQYF

D: -
size: -
J: TRBJ2-5
V: TRBV18
DNA: TGTGCCAGCTCACCACGCAGACAGGAGACCCAGTACTTC
CDR3: CASSPRRQETQYF

D: -
size: -
J: TRBJ1-1
V: TRBV28
DNA: TGTGCCAGCACACCGGGGGGGCTCGGGAACACTGAAGCTTTCTTT
CDR3: CASTPGGLGNTEAFF

D: TRBD2
size: -
J: TRBJ2-5
V: TRBV19
DNA: TGTGCCAGTAGTGTCACGACTAGCGGGGGGGCCGATGGAGAGACCCAGTACTTC
CDR3: CASSVTTSGGADGETQYF

D: TRBD1
size: once
J: TRBJ2-1
V: TRBV19
DNA: TGTGCCAGTAGTATTAGCGGACAGGGGTACAATGAGCAGTTCTTC
CDR3: CASSISGQGYNEQFF

D: -
size: few
J: TRBJ2-2
V: TRBV11-2
DNA: TGTGCCAGCAGCTTAGCAGGTGGGGAGCTGTTTTTT
CDR3: CASSLAGGELFF

D: -
size: -
J: TRBJ2-3
V: TRBV5-1
DNA: TGCGCCAGCAGCTTGGTTGGAGCTAGCACAGATACGCAGTATTTT
CDR3: CASSLVGASTDTQYF

D: -
size: -
J: TRBJ1-2
V: TRBV28
DNA: TGTGCCAGCAGTTTCGAGGGTATTGCCTATGGCTACACCTTC
CDR3: CASSFEGIAYGYTF

D: -
size: few
J: TRBJ2-6
V: TRBV6-4
DNA: TGTGCCAGCAGTGATGAGGAACGTGGGGCCAACGTCCTGACTTTC
CDR3: CASSDEERGANVLTF

D: TRBD2
size: -
J: TRBJ2-1
V: TRBV19
DNA: TGTGCCAGTAGAGCCAGCGGGAGGGCCCATGAGCAGTTCTTC
CDR3: CASRASGRAHEQFF

D: TRBD1
size: -
J: TRBJ2-7
V: TRBV18
DNA: TGTGCCAGCTCATCGCCACAGGGGTCCGAGCAGTACTTC
CDR3: CASSSPQGSEQYF

D: TRBD2
size: few
J: TRBJ2-5
V: TRBV5-1
DNA: TGCGCCAGCAGCTTGGGGGGGACTAGCGGGGAAGAGACCCAGTACTTC
CDR3: CASSLGGTSGEETQYF

D: -
size: -
J: TRBJ1-5
V: TRBV6-1
DNA: TGTGCCAGCCGGAGGGAGGGGATAGCCAATCAGCCCCAGCATTTT
CDR3: CASRREGIANQPQHF

D: TRBD1
size: few
J: TRBJ1-4
V: TRBV28
DNA: TGTGCCAGCAGTCCCACAGGGGTAGGGAAACTGTTTTTT
CDR3: CASSPTGVGKLFF

D: TRBD1
size: -
J: TRBJ1-1
V: TRBV27
DNA: TGTGCCAGCAGCCTTGGGACAGGGGTTGAAGCTTTCTTT
CDR3: CASSLGTGVEAFF

D: -
size: -
J: TRBJ2-1
V: TRBV5-6
DNA: TGTGCCAGCAGCTTAGACATTTACAATGAGCAGTTCTTC
CDR3: CASSLDIYNEQFF

D: TRBD1
size: -
J: TRBJ1-4
V: TRBV5-4
DNA: TGTGCCAGCAGCTTGGGACAGGGCTCCGCAACTAATGAAAAACTGTTTTTT
CDR3: CASSLGQGSATNEKLFF